What follows are 27 T cell receptor beta chains derived from one specimen sequenced in a study of cytomegalovirus exposure and HLA in healthy donors. The PCR ran on 60 Vbeta and 13 Jbeta primers. Sequencing was performed with immunoSEQ multiplex PCR; in TCRdb, only in-frame clones are kept and a portion is missing. The data show 110,000 to 150,000 clones, less than 10% seen once. The sequenced sample was PBMCs. The source of these receptors is a male donor in good health and CMV-seronegative.

This clone was found a few times. The gene calls are TRBV2 and TRBJ2-2, with 7 bases that match TRBD2. J was trimmed by 2 bases and V by 11 bases; bases with no gene match: 5. The CDR3 has 13 residues. Germline V gene sequence: CDR1 SNHLY, CDR2 FYNNEI. CDR3 nucleotide sequence: TGTGCCTCCCGCGGGGGAAACACCGGGGAGCTGTTTTTT. This translates into CASRGGNTGELFF.

The V gene is TRBV5-1, the J gene TRBJ2-1; TRBD2 aligns across 7 bases. V lost 6 bases to trimming and J lost 6 bases; unmatched junction nucleotides: 9. Germline CDR1 SGHRS, CDR2 YFSETQ. This CDR3 comprises 14 residues. The CDR3 sequence is CASTFLERGNEQFF. As DNA, the CDR3 is TGCGCCAGCACCTTTTTGGAGCGGGGCAATGAGCAGTTCTTC.

This chain uses TRBV5-5 with TRBJ2-1; D is unresolved. Germline-derived CDR1 and CDR2 are SGHKS and YYEKEE (reference sequence). The CDR3 spans 15 residues. Trimming took off 0 bases at V and 7 bases at J, with 14 bases between the two ends. The CDR3: CASSLDPPERNEQFF. The CDR3 DNA reads as TGTGCCAGCAGCTTGGACCCCCCTGAGAGAAATGAGCAGTTCTTC.

This clone was counted between two and nine times. V usage is TRBV4-1 and J usage is TRBJ2-7; possibly TRBD2 for D (6 bases). Germline V gene data show CDR1 as MGHRA and CDR2 as YSYEKL. The CDR3 has 15 amino acids. The germline V and J ends were trimmed by 4 bases and 2 bases, with 15 bases remaining between them. The chain's CDR3 is CASSLLREGAYEQYF. CDR3 bases: TGCGCCAGCAGCCTTTTGCGGGAAGGGGCCTACGAGCAGTACTTC.

As to this clone: An end of the junction does not agree with germline; a read error may underlie this. The genes are TRBV7-9 and TRBJ2-7; D is undetermined. Germline CDR1 is SEHNR and CDR2 is FQNEAQ (reference sequence). This CDR3 has 14 amino acids. In DNA form, the CDR3 reads TGTGCCAACAGCTTAGGCGAGTCCTCCCACGAGCAGTACTTC. Its translation: CANSLGESSHEQYF.

The rearrangement joins TRBV19 to TRBJ1-5, with D possibly matching TRBD1 (5 bases). V gave up 1 base and J gave up 1 base, with 11 bases separating them. Germline assignment: CDR1 LNHDA and CDR2 SQIVND (reference sequence). CDR3 length: 16 residues. This CDR3 reads CASSIGGGVSNQPQHF. The CDR3 nucleotides are TGTGCCAGTAGTATAGGGGGAGGGGTAAGCAATCAGCCCCAGCATTTT.

This clone was recorded a few times. The CDR3 DNA reads as TGCGCCAGCAGCTTGGCCCGGGACAGGACGTTAAACACTGAAGCTTTCTTT. Translated, it gives CASSLARDRTLNTEAFF. The chain joins TRBV5-1 to TRBJ1-1; 8 bases agree with TRBD1. The CDR3 spans 17 residues. CDR1 is SGHRS, CDR2 YFSETQ, per germline. V gave up 0 bases and J gave up 2 bases; unmatched junction bases: 9.

The chain has TRBV5-1 and TRBJ1-2, with TRBD1 matching 7 bases. CDR1 is SGHRS and CDR2 is YFSETQ in the germline V gene. The CDR3 extends over 13 amino acids. V gave up 5 bases and J gave up 5 bases; unmatched junction bases: 6. The CDR3 DNA is TGCGCCAGCAGACACGGACAGGAATATGGCTACACCTTC. It encodes CASRHGQEYGYTF.

The gene calls are TRBV30 and TRBJ1-2, with D perhaps matching TRBD1 (6 bases). The CDR3 covers 15 residues. The germline V gene encodes CDR1 GTSNPN and CDR2 SVGIG (reference sequence). The V end lost 2 bases, the J end lost 2 bases, and 15 bases lay between the germline ends. Here the CDR3 reads CAWSSQLGQNYGYTF. The CDR3, as DNA: TGTGCCTGGAGTTCGCAACTAGGACAGAACTATGGCTACACCTTC.

The gene calls are TRBV9 and TRBJ1-1; 8 bases line up with TRBD1. Germline-derived CDR1 and CDR2 are SGDLS and YYNGEE. The CDR3 totals 14 residues. With V trimmed by 4 bases and J by 3 bases, 5 bases remained unmatched. The CDR3 DNA sequence: TGTGCCAGCAGCTCCAGGACAGGGCACACTGAAGCTTTCTTT. Encoded protein: CASSSRTGHTEAFF.

This clone occurred a few times. This chain connects TRBV7-9 to TRBJ1-4; D gene unclear. Germline V lookup: CDR1 SEHNR, CDR2 FQNEAQ (reference sequence). The length of the CDR3 is 15 residues. Trimming shortened V by 3 bases and J by 0 bases, and 8 bases separated the two germline ends. CDR3 coding DNA: TGTGCCAGCAGCTTTGGCAGGACAACTAATGAAAAACTGTTTTTT. It encodes CASSFGRTTNEKLFF.

This clone was picked up a small number of times. This chain connects TRBV9 to TRBJ2-5; D is undetermined. Trimming left V 4 bases short and J 5 bases short, with 6 bases between. This CDR3 region has 11 residues. Germline V gives CDR1 SGDLS, CDR2 YYNGEE. CDR3 region: CASSIEETQYF. CDR3 DNA sequence: TGTGCCAGCAGCATTGAGGAGACCCAGTACTTC.

V gene TRBV7-2 combines with J gene TRBJ2-1; D may be TRBD2 (5 bases). With 5 bases removed from V and 5 bases from J, the gap between germline ends came to 19 bases. This CDR3 region has 16 residues. CDR1 is SGHTA, CDR2 FQGNSA, per germline. The CDR3 here is CASSPPGIHGNNEQFF. The CDR3 region has the DNA TGTGCCAGCAGCCCGCCCGGGATTCACGGGAACAATGAGCAGTTCTTC.

This chain uses TRBV11-2 with TRBJ1-5; D is unresolved. Deletions cut 1 base from V and 6 bases from J, with 16 bases between. The CDR3 loop spans 16 amino acids. Germline lookup yields CDR1 SGHAT and CDR2 FQNNGV. CDR3 amino acids: CASSLGRGDGGQPQHF. CDR3 coding DNA: TGTGCCAGCAGCTTAGGGCGGGGAGATGGTGGTCAGCCCCAGCATTTT.

The J gene is TRBJ1-2, the V gene TRBV7-9; the D gene is possibly TRBD1 (6 bases). V lost 8 bases and J lost 6, with 25 bases in between. CDR1 and CDR2 (germline): SEHNR, FQNEAQ (reference sequence). There are 16 residues in the CDR3. The CDR3 nucleotides are TGTGCCAGCCTAGCCGAGGACAGCCTAATACGGAATGGCTACACCTTC. Encoded protein: CASLAEDSLIRNGYTF.

DNA for the CDR3: TGTGCCAGCAGTGGGGGCCGAATGGGCTACACCTTC. Protein: CASSGGRMGYTF. The chain links TRBV27 to TRBJ1-2; tentatively, D is TRBD1 (6 bases). Germline V gene lookup returns CDR1 MNHEY and CDR2 SMNVEV (reference sequence). CDR3 length: 12 amino acids. V lost 5 bases and J lost 8, with 12 bases in between.

Concerning this clone: At one of its ends the junction is not consistent with the germline gene, which may arise from a read error. The CDR3 nucleotides read TGCGCCAGCAGCCAAGAACGCGGAATATTCGGCTACCCCTTC. It codes for CASSQERGIFGYPF. V is TRBV4-1 and J is TRBJ1-2; D gene ambiguous. CDR1 is MGHRA and CDR2 is YSYEKL in the germline V gene. The CDR3 is 14 amino acids.

The chain links TRBV5-6 to TRBJ2-7, with D perhaps TRBD2 (5 bases). There are 13 residues in the CDR3. The germline gives CDR1 SGHDT, CDR2 YYEEEE. V shed 4 bases and J shed 2 bases, with 10 bases lying between them. The CDR3 region is CASSVGVPYEQYF. In DNA, the CDR3 is TGTGCCAGCAGCGTCGGGGTGCCCTACGAGCAGTACTTC.

The table lists this clone with a few counts. The rearrangement uses TRBV4-1 and TRBJ1-4; TRBD1 matches at 8 bases. This CDR3 is built from 16 residues. CDR1 and CDR2 (germline): MGHRA, YSYEKL. Germline trimming cut 2 bases from V and 3 bases from J; bases unmatched to any gene: 5. The CDR3 DNA follows: TGCGCCAGCAGCCAAACAGGGGGATTTGCTAATGAAAAACTGTTTTTT. It encodes CASSQTGGFANEKLFF.

This clone was found a few times. This chain connects TRBV7-9 to TRBJ2-3, with D uncertain. V was shortened by 4 bases and J by 2 bases, with 19 bases between the two germline ends. Germline CDR1 is SEHNR and CDR2 is FQNEAQ (reference sequence). The CDR3 is made up of 17 amino acids. The chain's CDR3 is CASSYFLGGGLTDTQYF. CDR3 nucleotide sequence: TGTGCCAGCAGCTACTTCCTCGGCGGCGGTCTCACAGATACGCAGTATTTT.

The rearrangement links TRBV6-6 to TRBJ1-2; D gene uncertain. The CDR3 spans 12 residues. CDR1 and CDR2 (germline): MNHNY, SVGAGI (reference sequence). The V end lost 5 bases, the J end lost 10 bases, and 14 bases lay between the germline ends. CDR3 loop: CASSGAPGIYTF. As DNA, the CDR3 is TGTGCCAGCAGTGGCGCCCCCGGGATCTACACCTTC.

This clone came up a few times. The genes are TRBV6-1 and TRBJ1-4; TRBD1 matches 8 bases. CDR1 is MNHNS and CDR2 is SASEGT in the germline V gene. This CDR3 contains 12 residues. V gave up 8 bases and J gave up 8 bases; unmatched junction bases: 4. Written as DNA, the CDR3 is TGTGCCAGCCTGCGGGACAGGGAAAAACTGTTTTTT. Its translation: CASLRDREKLFF.

The CDR3 DNA follows: TGTGCCAGCAGCCCCGGGACTAGGGCAGATACGCAGTATTTT. This translates into CASSPGTRADTQYF. The chain links TRBV27 to TRBJ2-3, with 8 bases matching TRBD2. From germline, CDR1 is MNHEY and CDR2 SMNVEV (reference sequence). The CDR3 runs 14 residues. V dropped 6 bases and J dropped 4; count of bases not matched to a gene: 6.

This chain connects TRBV4-1 to TRBJ1-1, with 8 positions matching TRBD1. The V gene's germline CDR1 is MGHRA and CDR2 YSYEKL. The CDR3 totals 17 residues. The V and J ends lost 4 bases and 6 bases, in that order; junction bases with no gene match: 16. This chain's CDR3 is CASSRTTGEATNAEAFF. CDR3 DNA sequence: TGCGCCAGCAGCCGCACGACAGGGGAAGCTACAAACGCTGAAGCTTTCTTT.

The chain is built from TRBV6-6 and TRBJ2-7; D unresolved. The CDR3 extends over 12 amino acids. The germline V and J ends were trimmed by 5 bases and 7 bases, with 12 bases remaining between them. The germline V gene encodes CDR1 MNHNY and CDR2 SVGAGI (reference sequence). This CDR3 reads CASSGASWEQYF. The DNA of the CDR3 is TGTGCCAGCAGTGGAGCTTCCTGGGAGCAGTACTTC.

Only a few counts were recorded for this clone. This chain joins TRBV19 and TRBJ2-5; 7 bases agree with TRBD1. The CDR3 extends over 17 amino acids. The V segment lost 5 bases and the J segment 0 bases; nucleotides outside the gene matches: 12. CDR1 LNHDA and CDR2 SQIVND come from the germline V gene (reference sequence). The CDR3 DNA reads TGTGCCAGTAGTGCAAACTCCGGACAGGACTACCAAGAGACCCAGTACTTC. As protein: CASSANSGQDYQETQYF.

This clone was picked up a small number of times. The rearrangement uses TRBV28 and TRBJ1-6; D perhaps matches TRBD1 (6 bases). The CDR3 covers 14 residues. Per the germline V gene, CDR1 is MDHEN and CDR2 is SYDVKM. Trimming took 3 bases from V and 11 from J, leaving 14 bases between them. CDR3 in amino acids: CASSFEGGIPPLHF. The CDR3 nucleotides read TGTGCCAGCAGTTTCGAAGGGGGAATTCCACCCCTCCACTTT.